This paragraph reports one T cell receptor (beta chain). This sample is drawn from a study of blood T cell repertoires in COVID-19. Background on the study: Collection of acute and convalescent COVID-19 samples took place in the United States, Italy and Spain.

Using immunoSEQ multiplex PCR, the repertoire was profiled, and TCRdb retains in-frame clones only, with some absent. This sample has approximately 180,000 clones; 85% occur once, and the top ten carry around a sixth. Seattle enrolled patients during active infection and tracked them longitudinally. Per germline, CDR1 MDHEN and CDR2 SYDVKM. The CDR3 is 14 amino acids. V trimming: 6 bases; J trimming: 7 bases; junction bases outside the gene matches: 7. The J gene is TRBJ2-1, the V gene TRBV28; TRBD2 agrees at 9 bases. Sample: peripheral blood. The clonotype was recovered from a person aged 70 to 79 with COVID-19, enrolled during active disease. The CDR3 protein is CASSLAGAWNEQFF. DNA of the CDR3: TGTGCCAGCAGCTTAGCGGGGGCTTGGAATGAGCAGTTCTTC.